These 18 T cell receptor beta chains originate from one sample sequenced in a study of shared clonotypes between healthy human individuals. TCRdb's table, derived via immunoSEQ multiplex PCR, lists solely in-frame clones and lacks some. The sample has 700,000 or so clones, around 72% seen once. Specimen: memory CD4+ T cells sorted from blood. Sample subset: CD45RA-negative fraction. These receptors all come from a woman in her thirties in good health.

The table lists this clone with many counts. This chain uses TRBV15 with TRBJ2-7, with 7 bases matching TRBD2. CDR3 length equals 16 residues. With 0 bases clipped from V and 5 bases from J, the junction kept 10 bases outside the gene matches. The germline V gene has CDR1 LNHNV and CDR2 YYDKDF (reference sequence). CDR3 loop: CATSRDQTAGFNEQYF. In DNA form, the CDR3 reads TGTGCCACCAGCAGAGATCAAACAGCGGGATTCAACGAGCAGTACTTC. The full variable domain, completed using reference TRBV15 and TRBJ2-7, is DAMVIQNPRYQVTQFGKPVTLSCSQTLNHNVMYWYQQKSSQAPKLLFHYYDKDFNNEADTPDNFQSRRPNTSFCFLDIRSPGLGDTAMYLCATSRDQTAGFNEQYFGPGTRLTVT.

This sequence joins TRBV2 and TRBJ2-7; no firm D call. Germline V gene sequence: CDR1 SNHLY, CDR2 FYNNEI. V shed 3 bases and J shed 2 bases, with 8 bases lying between them. The CDR3 is 13 amino acids. CDR3 loop: CASSDANPYEQYF. CDR3 DNA sequence: TGTGCCAGCAGTGATGCCAATCCCTACGAGCAGTACTTC.

The chain employs TRBV28 and TRBJ1-1; D not resolved. The germline V and J ends were trimmed by 3 bases and 10 bases, with 15 bases remaining between them. CDR3 length: 13 amino acids. The germline V gene encodes CDR1 MDHEN and CDR2 SYDVKM. The DNA for the CDR3 is TGTGCCAGCAGTTTGGGGATGGACGTTGGAGCTTTCTTT. This gives the protein CASSLGMDVGAFF.

The chain recombines TRBV28 with TRBJ1-1; 8 nucleotides align to TRBD1. Germline CDR1 MDHEN, CDR2 SYDVKM. With 8 bases clipped from V and 6 bases from J, the junction kept 8 bases outside the gene matches. CDR3 length equals 13 residues. CDR3: CASETGGVPEAFF. The CDR3 DNA reads as TGTGCCAGCGAAACAGGGGGTGTGCCTGAAGCTTTCTTT.

The chain has TRBV9 and TRBJ1-4, with 7 nucleotides matching TRBD1. Trimming at V came to 4 bases and at J to 8 bases, leaving 11 bases not matched to a gene. This CDR3 region has 15 residues. Germline V gives CDR1 SGDLS, CDR2 YYNGEE. The CDR3 loop is CASSRWTGPGEKLFF. The CDR3 DNA reads as TGTGCCAGCAGCAGATGGACAGGCCCTGGGGAAAAACTGTTTTTT.

The V gene is TRBV28, the J gene TRBJ1-2; D is possibly TRBD1 (5 bases). The CDR3 runs to 13 residues. In germline, CDR1 is MDHEN, CDR2 SYDVKM. V lost 8 bases and J 8 bases, leaving 18 bases between the germline ends. Here the CDR3 reads CASSTATGGGYTF. CDR3 coding DNA: TGTGCCAGCTCGACGGCGACCGGGGGAGGCTACACCTTC.

The V call is TRBV5-1, the J call TRBJ2-7, with TRBD2 as a possible D gene (5 bases). V gave up 1 base and J gave up 3 bases, with 17 bases separating them. The CDR3 covers 16 residues. Germline CDR1 and CDR2: SGHRS and YFSETQ. In DNA form, the CDR3 reads TGCGCCAGCAGCTTGAATTCCGGGGTTGGGGTCTACGAGCAGTACTTC. Translating gives CASSLNSGVGVYEQYF.

J is TRBJ2-5 and V is TRBV7-9; D ambiguous. The CDR3 has 14 amino acids. CDR1 is SEHNR and CDR2 is FQNEAQ in the germline V gene (reference sequence). Trimming took 5 bases from V and 2 from J, leaving 12 bases between them. The CDR3 loop reads CASSQQRRQETQYF. CDR3 sequence (DNA): TGTGCCAGCAGCCAACAGAGACGGCAAGAGACCCAGTACTTC.

Of note for this clone: The same CDR3 arises from other DNA sequences in this sample as well. CDR3 in DNA: TGTGCCAGCAGCTCGTATTTGGGTGAGCAGTACTTC. Translated: CASSSYLGEQYF. J is TRBJ2-7 and V is TRBV7-2; D is ambiguous. Germline V gene sequence: CDR1 SGHTA, CDR2 FQGNSA. The V end was cut by 4 bases, the J end by 7 bases, with 11 bases between. The CDR3 length is 12 residues.

This clone occurred once. The same CDR3 arises from other DNA sequences in this sample as well. This chain uses TRBV28 with TRBJ1-5; D perhaps matches TRBD1 (5 bases). The V gene's germline CDR1 is MDHEN and CDR2 SYDVKM. The CDR3 is made up of 14 amino acids. The ends were cut back, 2 bases at V and 3 bases at J, with 8 bases in the middle. The CDR3 nucleotides read TGTGCCAGCAGTTTAGGAGGGGCCAATCAGCCCCAGCATTTT. It codes for CASSLGGANQPQHF.

V and J are TRBV7-9 and TRBJ1-5, with 7 bases lining up with TRBD1. V gave up 6 bases and J gave up 8 bases; unmatched junction bases: 13. The CDR3 is 15 residues long. The germline CDR1 and CDR2 sequences are SEHNR and FQNEAQ (reference sequence). In DNA, the CDR3 is TGTGCCAGCAGTTACGGGGACAGACTAGACGAGCCCCAGCATTTT. It is translated as CASSYGDRLDEPQHF.

Only a few counts were recorded for this clone. This rearrangement joins TRBV28 to TRBJ1-2; D unresolved. V was trimmed by 2 bases and J by 4 bases, leaving 14 bases between them. CDR3 length: 15 amino acids. Germline CDR1 is MDHEN and CDR2 is SYDVKM. DNA of the CDR3: TGTGCCAGCAGTTTAACAGCTCATGGATCCTATGGCTACACCTTC. Translation gives CASSLTAHGSYGYTF.

The genes are TRBV11-2 and TRBJ2-1, with 7 bases that match TRBD2. Germline assignment: CDR1 SGHAT and CDR2 FQNNGV. CDR3 size: 16 residues. With 1 base clipped from V and 6 bases from J, the junction kept 9 bases outside the gene matches. CDR3 loop: CASSLVAGARVNEQFF. In DNA, the CDR3 is TGTGCCAGCAGCTTAGTGGCGGGAGCGCGTGTCAATGAGCAGTTCTTC.

The chain is built from TRBV18 and TRBJ2-7, with TRBD2 as a possible D gene (5 bases). The germline gives CDR1 KGHSH, CDR2 LQKENI. The length of the CDR3 is 15 residues. With 5 bases removed from V and 3 bases from J, the gap between germline ends came to 17 bases. The CDR3 region has the DNA TGTGCCAGCTCATTGGAGGAGTCGCTAGGCTACGAGCAGTACTTC. Protein: CASSLEESLGYEQYF.

The chain combines TRBV18 with TRBJ2-3; 13 bases are a match to TRBD2. Germline V gene lookup returns CDR1 KGHSH and CDR2 LQKENI. V was clipped by 3 bases and J by 1 base; unmatched bases: 10. This CDR3 spans 19 amino acids. The CDR3 DNA sequence: TGTGCCAGCTCACCTCGGACTAGCGGGAGCCTTCCACGCACAGATACGCAGTATTTT. It translates to CASSPRTSGSLPRTDTQYF. The full variable domain, completed using reference TRBV18 and TRBJ2-3, is NAGVMQNPRHLVRRRGQEARLRCSPMKGHSHVYWYRQLPEEGLKFMVYLQKENIIDESGMPKERFSAEFPKEGPSILRIQQVVRGDSAAYFCASSPRTSGSLPRTDTQYFGPGTRLTVL.

The J gene is TRBJ1-1, the V gene TRBV6-6; D unclear. CDR3 length equals 14 residues. The germline V and J ends were trimmed by 1 base and 1 base, with 7 bases remaining between them. Germline CDR1 reads MNHNY; CDR2 reads SVGAGI (reference sequence). In nucleotides, the CDR3 is TGTGCCAGCAGTTACTTACCAGGGAACACTGAAGCTTTCTTT. Translating gives CASSYLPGNTEAFF.

Only a few counts were recorded for this clone. The chain recombines TRBV19 with TRBJ2-7; 7 bases are a match to TRBD2. V was pared by 4 bases and J by 6 bases, with 12 bases of the junction left unmatched. This CDR3 spans 15 amino acids. Germline lookup yields CDR1 LNHDA and CDR2 SQIVND (reference sequence). The chain's CDR3 is CASSTRTAGGIEQYF. In nucleotides, the CDR3 is TGTGCCAGTAGTACAAGGACGGCCGGGGGGATCGAGCAGTACTTC. The full variable domain, rest sourced from reference TRBV19 and TRBJ2-7, is DGGITQSPKYLFRKEGQNVTLSCEQNLNHDAMYWYRQDPGQGLRLIYYSQIVNDFQKGDIAEGYSVSREKKESFPLTVTSAQKNPTAFYLCASSTRTAGGIEQYFGPGTRLTVT.

This clone was picked up many times. The V gene is TRBV7-7, the J gene TRBJ2-2; 9 bases match TRBD1. The CDR3 is 14 amino acids. Germline assignment: CDR1 SSHAT and CDR2 FNYEAQ (reference sequence). With V trimmed by 6 bases and J by 10 bases, 9 bases remained unmatched. The DNA of the CDR3 is TGTGCCAGCAGTTACACGACAGGGGGTGAGGAGCTGTTTTTT. Protein: CASSYTTGGEELFF.